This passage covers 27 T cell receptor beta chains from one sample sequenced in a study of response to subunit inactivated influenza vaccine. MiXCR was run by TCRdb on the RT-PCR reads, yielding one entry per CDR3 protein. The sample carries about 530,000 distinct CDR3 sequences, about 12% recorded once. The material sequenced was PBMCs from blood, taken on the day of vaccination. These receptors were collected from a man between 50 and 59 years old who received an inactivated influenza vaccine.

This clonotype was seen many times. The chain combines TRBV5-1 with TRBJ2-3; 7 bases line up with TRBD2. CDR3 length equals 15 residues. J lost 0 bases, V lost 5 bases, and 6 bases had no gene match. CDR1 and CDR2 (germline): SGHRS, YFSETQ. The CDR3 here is CASRPAGASTDTQYF. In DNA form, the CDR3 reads TGCGCCAGCAGGCCTGCGGGAGCGAGCACAGATACGCAGTATTTT.

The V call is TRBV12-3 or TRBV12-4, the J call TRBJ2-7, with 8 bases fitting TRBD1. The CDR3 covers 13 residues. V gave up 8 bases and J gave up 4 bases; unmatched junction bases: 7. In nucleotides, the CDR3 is TGTGCCAGCGTGAGGACAGGGAAGTACGAGCAGTACTTC. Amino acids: CASVRTGKYEQYF.

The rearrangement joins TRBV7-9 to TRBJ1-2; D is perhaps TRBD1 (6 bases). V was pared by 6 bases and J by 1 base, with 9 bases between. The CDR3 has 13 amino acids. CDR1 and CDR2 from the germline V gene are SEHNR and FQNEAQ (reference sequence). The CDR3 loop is CASREGDNYGYTF. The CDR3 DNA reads TGTGCCAGCAGAGAGGGGGATAACTATGGCTACACCTTC.

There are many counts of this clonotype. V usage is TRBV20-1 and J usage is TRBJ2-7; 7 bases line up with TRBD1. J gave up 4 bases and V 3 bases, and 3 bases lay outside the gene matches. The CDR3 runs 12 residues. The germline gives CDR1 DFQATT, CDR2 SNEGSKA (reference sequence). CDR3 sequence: CSASLQGYEQYF. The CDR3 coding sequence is TGCAGTGCTAGCCTACAGGGGTACGAGCAGTACTTC.

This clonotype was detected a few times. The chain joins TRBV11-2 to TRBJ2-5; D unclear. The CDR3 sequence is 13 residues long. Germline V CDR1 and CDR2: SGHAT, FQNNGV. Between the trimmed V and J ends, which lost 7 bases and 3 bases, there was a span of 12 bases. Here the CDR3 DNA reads TGTGCCAGCAACTCCCCAGCAGAAGAGACCCAGTACTTC. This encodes CASNSPAEETQYF.

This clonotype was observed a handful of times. Here the CDR3 DNA reads TGTGCCAGCAGCCAAGAGCTAGCGGGAGCCGGGGCAGATACGCAGTATTTT. Protein product: CASSQELAGAGADTQYF. The rearrangement joins TRBV4-2 to TRBJ2-3; 10 nucleotides align to TRBD2. The CDR3 extends over 17 amino acids. CDR1 is LGHNA and CDR2 is YNFKEQ in the germline V gene. The V and J ends lost 0 bases and 4 bases, in that order; junction bases with no gene match: 7.

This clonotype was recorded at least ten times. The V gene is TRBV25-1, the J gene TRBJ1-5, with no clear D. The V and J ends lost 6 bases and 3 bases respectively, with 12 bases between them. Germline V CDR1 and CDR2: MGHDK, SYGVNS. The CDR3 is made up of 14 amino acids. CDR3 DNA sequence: TGTGCCAGCAGCCAAGCGGGGAACAATCAGCCCCAGCATTTT. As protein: CASSQAGNNQPQHF.

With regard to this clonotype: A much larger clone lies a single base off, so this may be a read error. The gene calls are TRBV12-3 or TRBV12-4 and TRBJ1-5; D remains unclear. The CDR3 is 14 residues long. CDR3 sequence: CGSSPSGLNQPQHF. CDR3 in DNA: TGTGGCAGCTCCCCTTCCGGCCTCAATCAGCCCCAGCATTTT.

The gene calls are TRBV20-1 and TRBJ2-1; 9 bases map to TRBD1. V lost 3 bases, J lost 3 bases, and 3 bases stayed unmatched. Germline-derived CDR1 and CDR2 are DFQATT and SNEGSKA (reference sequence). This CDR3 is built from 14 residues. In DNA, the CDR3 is TGCAGTGCTAGCTCGACAGGGGGCTACAATGAGCAGTTCTTC. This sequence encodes CSASSTGGYNEQFF.

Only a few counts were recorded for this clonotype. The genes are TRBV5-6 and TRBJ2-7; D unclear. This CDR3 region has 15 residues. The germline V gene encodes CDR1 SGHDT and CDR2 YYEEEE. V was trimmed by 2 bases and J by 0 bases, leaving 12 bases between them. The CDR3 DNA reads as TGTGCCAGCAGCTTCTTTCTTGGGCCCTCCTACGAGCAGTACTTC. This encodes CASSFFLGPSYEQYF.

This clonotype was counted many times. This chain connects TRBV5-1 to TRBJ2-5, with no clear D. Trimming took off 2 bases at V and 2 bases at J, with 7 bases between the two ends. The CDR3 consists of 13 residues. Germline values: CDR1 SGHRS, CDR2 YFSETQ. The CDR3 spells CASSFAQQETQYF. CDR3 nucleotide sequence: TGCGCCAGCAGCTTTGCTCAACAAGAGACCCAGTACTTC.

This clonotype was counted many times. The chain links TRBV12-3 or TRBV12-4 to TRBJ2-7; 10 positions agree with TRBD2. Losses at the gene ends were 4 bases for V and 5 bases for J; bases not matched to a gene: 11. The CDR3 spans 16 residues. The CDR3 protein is CASSWGGTSAMDEQYF. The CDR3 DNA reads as TGTGCCAGCAGTTGGGGCGGGACTAGCGCTATGGACGAGCAGTACTTC.

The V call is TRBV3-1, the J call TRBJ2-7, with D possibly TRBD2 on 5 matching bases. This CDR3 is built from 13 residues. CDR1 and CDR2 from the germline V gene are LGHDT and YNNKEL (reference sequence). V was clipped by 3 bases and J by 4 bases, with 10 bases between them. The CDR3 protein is CASSQGAVYEQYF. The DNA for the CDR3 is TGTGCCAGCAGCCAGGGAGCTGTTTACGAGCAGTACTTC.

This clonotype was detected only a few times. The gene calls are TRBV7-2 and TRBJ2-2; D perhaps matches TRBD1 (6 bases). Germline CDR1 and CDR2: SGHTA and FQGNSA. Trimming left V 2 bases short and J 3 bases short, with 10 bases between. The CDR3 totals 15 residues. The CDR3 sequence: CASSLFPGDTGELFF. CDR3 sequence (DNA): TGTGCCAGCAGCTTATTCCCAGGGGACACCGGGGAGCTGTTTTTT.

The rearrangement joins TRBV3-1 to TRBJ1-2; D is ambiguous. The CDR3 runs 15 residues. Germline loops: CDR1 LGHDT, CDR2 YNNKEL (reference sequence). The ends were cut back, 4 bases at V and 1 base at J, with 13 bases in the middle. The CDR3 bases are TGTGCCAGCAGCCCCCGCCCGGGAATTAACTATGGCTACACCTTC. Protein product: CASSPRPGINYGYTF.

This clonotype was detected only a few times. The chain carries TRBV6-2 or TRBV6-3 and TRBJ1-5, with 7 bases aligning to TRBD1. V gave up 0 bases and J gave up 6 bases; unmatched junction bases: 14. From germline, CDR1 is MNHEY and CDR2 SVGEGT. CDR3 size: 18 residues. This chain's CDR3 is CASSYSPYRGRAGQPQHF. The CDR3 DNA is TGTGCCAGCAGTTACTCGCCCTACAGGGGAAGGGCGGGTCAGCCCCAGCATTTT.

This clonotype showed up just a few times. The CDR3 DNA is TGTGCCAGCAGTTACGGATGGGGGACAGGCGCCTACGAGCAGTACTTC. Translation gives CASSYGWGTGAYEQYF. J is TRBJ2-7 and V is TRBV6-2 or TRBV6-3, with 8 bases matching TRBD1. The CDR3 totals 16 residues. Germline trimming cut 2 bases from V and 2 bases from J; bases unmatched to any gene: 8. Germline values: CDR1 MNHEY, CDR2 SVGEGT.

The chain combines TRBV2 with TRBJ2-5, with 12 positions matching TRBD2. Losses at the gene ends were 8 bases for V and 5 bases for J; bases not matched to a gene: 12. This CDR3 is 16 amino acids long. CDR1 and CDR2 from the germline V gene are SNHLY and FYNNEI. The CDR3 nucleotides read TGTGCCAGCCTGAAGTCCGGGACTAGCGGGTCGGAGACCCAGTACTTC. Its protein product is CASLKSGTSGSETQYF.

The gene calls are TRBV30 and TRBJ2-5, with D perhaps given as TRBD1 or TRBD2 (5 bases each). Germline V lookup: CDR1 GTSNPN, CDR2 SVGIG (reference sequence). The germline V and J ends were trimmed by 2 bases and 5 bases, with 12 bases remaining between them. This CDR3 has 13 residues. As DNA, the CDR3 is TGTGCCTGGAGTCCGGGACCTTGGGAGACCCAGTACTTC. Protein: CAWSPGPWETQYF.

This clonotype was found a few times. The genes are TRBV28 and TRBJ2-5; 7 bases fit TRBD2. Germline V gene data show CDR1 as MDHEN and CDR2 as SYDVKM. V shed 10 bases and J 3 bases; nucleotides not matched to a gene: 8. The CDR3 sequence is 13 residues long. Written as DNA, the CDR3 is TGTGCCACCCTATTGGGGGGGGAAGAGACCCAGTACTTC. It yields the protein CATLLGGEETQYF.

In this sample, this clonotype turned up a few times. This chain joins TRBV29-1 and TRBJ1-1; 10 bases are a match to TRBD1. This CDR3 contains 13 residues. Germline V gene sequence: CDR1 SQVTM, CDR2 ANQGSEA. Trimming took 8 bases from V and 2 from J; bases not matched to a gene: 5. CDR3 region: CSTRTGGNTEAFF. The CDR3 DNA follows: TGCAGCACCCGGACAGGGGGAAACACTGAAGCTTTCTTT.

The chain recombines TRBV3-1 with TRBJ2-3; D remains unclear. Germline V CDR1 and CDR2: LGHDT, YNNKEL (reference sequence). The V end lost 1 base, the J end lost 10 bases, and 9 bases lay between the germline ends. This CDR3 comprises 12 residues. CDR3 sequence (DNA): TGTGCCAGCAGCCAAGCCCGGAAGCCGCAGTATTTT. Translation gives CASSQARKPQYF.

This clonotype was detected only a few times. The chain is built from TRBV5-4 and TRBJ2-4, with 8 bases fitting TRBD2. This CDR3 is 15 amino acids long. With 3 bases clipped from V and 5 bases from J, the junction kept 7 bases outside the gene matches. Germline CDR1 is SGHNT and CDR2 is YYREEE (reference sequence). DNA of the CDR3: TGTGCCAGCAGCTACGCCGGGACTAGGGAAAACATTCAGTACTTC. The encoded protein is CASSYAGTRENIQYF.

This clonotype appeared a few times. The DNA of the CDR3 is TGCAGTGCTAGAGATTTGCGGCGCGGGAACTCCTACGAGCAGTACTTC. It specifies CSARDLRRGNSYEQYF. The rearrangement joins TRBV20-1 to TRBJ2-7; D is possibly TRBD2 (6 bases). Trimming left V 0 bases short and J 0 bases short, with 15 bases between. CDR1 and CDR2 from the germline V gene are DFQATT and SNEGSKA (reference sequence). The CDR3 extends over 16 amino acids.

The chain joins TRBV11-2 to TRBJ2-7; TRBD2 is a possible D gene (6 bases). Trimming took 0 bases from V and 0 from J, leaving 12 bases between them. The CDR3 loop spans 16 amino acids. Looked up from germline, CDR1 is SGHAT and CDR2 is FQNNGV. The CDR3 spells CASSLEWGLPSYEQYF. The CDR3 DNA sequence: TGTGCCAGCAGCTTAGAATGGGGACTCCCCTCCTACGAGCAGTACTTC.

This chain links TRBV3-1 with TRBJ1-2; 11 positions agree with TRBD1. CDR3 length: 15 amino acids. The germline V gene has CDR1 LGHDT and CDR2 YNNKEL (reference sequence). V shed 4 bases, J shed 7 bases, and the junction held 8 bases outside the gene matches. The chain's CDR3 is CASSPSRTGGSGYTF. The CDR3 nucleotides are TGTGCCAGCAGCCCCTCTAGGACAGGGGGCTCTGGCTACACCTTC.

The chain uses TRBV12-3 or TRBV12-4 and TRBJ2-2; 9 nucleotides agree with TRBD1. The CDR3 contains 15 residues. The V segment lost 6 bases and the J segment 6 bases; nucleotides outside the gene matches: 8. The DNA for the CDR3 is TGTGCCAGCAGGGGACAGGGTGGGAGAGCCGGGGAGCTGTTTTTT. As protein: CASRGQGGRAGELFF.